The clone carrying this T cell receptor (beta chain) is a singleton in its sample. Per the authors' pipeline: Counts of nucleated cells, estimated from reference gene primer amplification, were obtained. This table comes from immunoSEQ multiplex PCR, and its TCRdb copy is limited to in-frame clones, with some not included. The DNA was the basis for D and trimming; V, J and clone size are from that table. The sample has 70,000 to 95,000 clones; approximately 92% are singletons. These data belong to a study of blood T cell repertoires in COVID-19. The wider study: Specimens from acute and convalescent COVID-19 originated in the United States, Italy and Spain. PBMCs, B-cell-depleted T cells, or T cells provided the cDNA or gDNA that made up the material.

The CDR3 is 16 amino acids. Germline assignment: CDR1 KGHSH and CDR2 LQKENI. V was pared by 2 bases and J by 8 bases, with 13 bases of the junction left unmatched. V and J are TRBV18 and TRBJ2-7; 9 bases align to TRBD1. The TCR was taken from a woman in her fifties or sixties with active COVID-19. Sequenced: peripheral blood. CDR3 in amino acids: CASSPTGTGIDQKQYF. The CDR3, as DNA: TGTGCCAGCTCACCAACCGGGACAGGGATAGATCAGAAGCAGTACTTC.